Following are 10 T cell receptor beta chains from one sample sequenced in a study of blood T cells in healthy people across ages. Primed by a sample-barcoded 5' primer and a J-beta primer mix, a second PCR proceeded for about 6 to 11 cycles. TCRdb reanalysed the 5' RACE reads using MiXCR and keeps one entry per CDR3 protein. In the table there are fewer than 900,000 distinct CDR3 sequences, around 36% of which are singletons. The specimen was blood. The receptors were gathered from a man between 18 and 35 years old in good health.

This clonotype was seen a few times. The rearrangement uses TRBV20-1 and TRBJ2-1, with 9 bases that match TRBD2. The CDR3 loop spans 16 amino acids. J was trimmed by 10 bases and V by 7 bases; bases with no gene match: 20. Germline V gene lookup returns CDR1 DFQATT and CDR2 SNEGSKA (reference sequence). The CDR3 nucleotides are TGCAGTGTTACACAGGGTAGCCTAAGCGGGGGGAACGAGCAGTTCTTC. Its translation is CSVTQGSLSGGNEQFF.

Many counts were recorded for this clonotype. In nucleotides, the CDR3 is TGTGCCAGCAGTTTCGCAACAGGATCTAGCACAGATACGCAGTATTTT. Its translation is CASSFATGSSTDTQYF. This chain joins TRBV28 and TRBJ2-3, with a tentative D call TRBD1 (5 bases). V lost 3 bases to trimming and J lost 0 bases, with 13 bases between them. The CDR3 spans 16 residues. The germline V gene encodes CDR1 MDHEN and CDR2 SYDVKM.

On this clonotype: Given a much more abundant clone one base away, this may be a read error. The J gene is TRBJ2-3, the V gene TRBV29-1; D not certain. Trimming took 8 bases from V and 0 from J, leaving 18 bases between them. Germline CDR1 SQVTM, CDR2 ANQGSEA. The CDR3 contains 15 residues. The DNA of the CDR3 is TGCAGCTCAAAGACGGGTGCCCGTAGCACAGATACGCAGTATTTT. Translating it yields CSSKTGARSTDTQYF.

The DNA for the CDR3 is TGTGCCAGCAGCTCCGGCTTAGGGAGGTACGAGCAGTACTTC. Its protein product is CASSSGLGRYEQYF. The chain links TRBV7-2 to TRBJ2-7; D is possibly TRBD2 (6 bases). V gave up 4 bases and J gave up 4 bases, with 14 bases separating them. This CDR3 comprises 14 residues. CDR1 is SGHTA, CDR2 FQGNSA, per germline.

This clonotype was counted only a few times. The chain couples TRBV20-1 to TRBJ2-3; possibly TRBD2 for D (6 bases). V was trimmed by 5 bases and J by 1 base, leaving 10 bases between them. The CDR3 contains 13 residues. Germline assignment: CDR1 DFQATT and CDR2 SNEGSKA (reference sequence). CDR3 nucleotides: TGCAGTGCTCACCAGCGGGGCACAGATACGCAGTATTTT. Protein product: CSAHQRGTDTQYF.

V and J are TRBV21-1 and TRBJ2-1; the D segment call TRBD1 is taken from the table without a DNA check. TRBV21-1 is tagged as a pseudogene. CDR3 length equals 17 residues. In DNA form, the CDR3 reads TGTGCCAGCAGCCCCTCTTCTGGGCGACTCCCCTACAATGAGCAGTTCTTC. This sequence encodes CASSPSSGRLPYNEQFF.

As to this clonotype: A much bigger clone sits one base away, suggesting this may be a read error. The V gene is TRBV7-9, the J gene TRBJ2-2; D gene uncertain. The CDR3 has 13 amino acids. The V gene lost 0 bases and the J gene lost 6 bases, with 5 bases spanning the gap. Looked up from germline, CDR1 is SEHNR and CDR2 is FQNEAQ (reference sequence). The chain's CDR3 is CASSLAPAGELFF. The CDR3 region has the DNA TGTGCCAGCAGCTTAGCTCCGGCCGGGGAGCTGTTTTTT. Using reference TRBV7-9 and TRBJ2-2 for the parts outside the CDR3, the full variable domain is DTGVSQNPRHKITKRGQNVTFRCDPISEHNRLYWYRQTLGQGPEFLTYFQNEAQLEKSRLLSDRFSAERPKGSFSTLEIQRTEQGDSAMYLCASSLAPAGELFFGEGSRLTVL.

The chain uses TRBV24-1 and TRBJ2-1; a possible D gene is TRBD1 (6 bases). Trimming left V 9 bases short and J 6 bases short, with 11 bases between. CDR1 and CDR2 from the germline V gene are KGHDR and SFDVKD. The CDR3 sequence is 12 residues long. The CDR3 nucleotides read TGTGCCACCGTGGACAGAGCCAATGAGCAGTTCTTC. Translation: CATVDRANEQFF.

This clonotype was counted only a few times. The rearrangement joins TRBV4-2 to TRBJ2-1; TRBD2 agrees at 13 bases. CDR3 length: 16 residues. The ends lost 3 bases at V and 7 bases at J; junction bases unmatched: 6. CDR1 is LGHNA and CDR2 is YNFKEQ in the germline V gene. CDR3 in amino acids: CASSHPGTSGENEQFF. CDR3 bases: TGTGCCAGCAGCCACCCGGGGACTAGCGGGGAAAATGAGCAGTTCTTC.

At least ten counts were recorded for this clonotype. The chain carries TRBV12-3 or TRBV12-4 and TRBJ2-5, with TRBD2 identical over 10 bases. This CDR3 contains 14 residues. J was trimmed by 3 bases and V by 6 bases; bases with no gene match: 4. The chain's CDR3 is CASRVAGGKETQYF. As DNA, the CDR3 is TGTGCCAGCAGGGTAGCGGGGGGTAAAGAGACCCAGTACTTC.